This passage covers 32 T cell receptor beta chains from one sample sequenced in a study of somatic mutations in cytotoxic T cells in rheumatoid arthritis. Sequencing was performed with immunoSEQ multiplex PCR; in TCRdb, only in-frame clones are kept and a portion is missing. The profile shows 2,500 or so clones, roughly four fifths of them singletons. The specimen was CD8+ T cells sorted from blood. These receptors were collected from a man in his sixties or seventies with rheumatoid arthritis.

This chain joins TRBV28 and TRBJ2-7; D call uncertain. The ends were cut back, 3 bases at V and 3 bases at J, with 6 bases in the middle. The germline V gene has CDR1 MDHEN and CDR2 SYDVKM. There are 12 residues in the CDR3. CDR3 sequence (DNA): TGTGCCAGCAGTTTGGGCAGCTACGAGCAGTACTTC. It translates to CASSLGSYEQYF.

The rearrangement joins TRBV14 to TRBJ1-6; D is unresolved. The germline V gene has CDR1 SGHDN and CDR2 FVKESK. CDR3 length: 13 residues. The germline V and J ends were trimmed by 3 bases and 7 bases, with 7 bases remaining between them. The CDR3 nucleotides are TGTGCCAGCAGCCAGATCACAAATTCACCCCTCCACTTT. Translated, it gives CASSQITNSPLHF.

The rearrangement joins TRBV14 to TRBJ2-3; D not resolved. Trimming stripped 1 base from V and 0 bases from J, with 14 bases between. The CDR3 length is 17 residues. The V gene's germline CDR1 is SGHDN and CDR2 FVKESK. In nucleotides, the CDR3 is TGTGCCAGCAGCCAAGGAACTGAGCACTGGAGCACAGATACGCAGTATTTT. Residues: CASSQGTEHWSTDTQYF.

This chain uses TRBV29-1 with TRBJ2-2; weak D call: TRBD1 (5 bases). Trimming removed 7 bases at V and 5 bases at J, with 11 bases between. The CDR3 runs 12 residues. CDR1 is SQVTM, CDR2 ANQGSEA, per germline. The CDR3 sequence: CSAPGMTGELFF. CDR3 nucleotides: TGCAGCGCCCCAGGGATGACCGGGGAGCTGTTTTTT.

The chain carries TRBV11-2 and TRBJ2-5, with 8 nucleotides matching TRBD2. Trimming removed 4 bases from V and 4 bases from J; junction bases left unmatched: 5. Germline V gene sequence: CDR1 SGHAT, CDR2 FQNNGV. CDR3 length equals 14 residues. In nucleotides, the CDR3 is TGTGCCAGCAGCTGGCGCGGGGGGCGAGAGACCCAGTACTTC. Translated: CASSWRGGRETQYF.

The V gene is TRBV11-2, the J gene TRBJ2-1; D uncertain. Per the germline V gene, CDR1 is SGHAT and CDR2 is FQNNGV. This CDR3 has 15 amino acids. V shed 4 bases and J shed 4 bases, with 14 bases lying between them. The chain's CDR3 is CASSWASDYYNEQFF. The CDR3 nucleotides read TGTGCCAGCAGCTGGGCCTCGGATTATTACAATGAGCAGTTCTTC.

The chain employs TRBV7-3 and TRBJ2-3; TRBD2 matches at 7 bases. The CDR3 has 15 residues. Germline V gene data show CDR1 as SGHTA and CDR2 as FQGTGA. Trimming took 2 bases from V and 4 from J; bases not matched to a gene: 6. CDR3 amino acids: CASSLRGGTPDTQYF. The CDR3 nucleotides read TGTGCCAGCAGCTTACGCGGGGGAACCCCAGATACGCAGTATTTT.

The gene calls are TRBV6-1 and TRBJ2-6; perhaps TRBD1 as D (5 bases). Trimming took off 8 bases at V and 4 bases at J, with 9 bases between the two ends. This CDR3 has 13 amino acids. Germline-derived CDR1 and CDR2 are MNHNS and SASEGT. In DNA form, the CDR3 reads TGTGCCAGCCAGGGATCGGGGGCCAACGTCCTGACTTTC. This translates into CASQGSGANVLTF.

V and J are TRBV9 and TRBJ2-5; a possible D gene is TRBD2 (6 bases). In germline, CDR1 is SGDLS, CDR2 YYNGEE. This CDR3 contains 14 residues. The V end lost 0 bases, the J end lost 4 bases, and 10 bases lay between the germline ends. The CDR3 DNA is TGTGCCAGCAGCGTAGGGACTACCAGAGAGACCCAGTACTTC. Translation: CASSVGTTRETQYF.

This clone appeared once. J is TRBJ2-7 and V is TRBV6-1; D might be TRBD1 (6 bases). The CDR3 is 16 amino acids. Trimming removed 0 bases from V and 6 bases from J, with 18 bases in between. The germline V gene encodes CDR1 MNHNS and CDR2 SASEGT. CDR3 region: CASSEARETGRPEQYF. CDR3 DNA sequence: TGTGCCAGCAGTGAAGCGCGTGAGACAGGCCGGCCCGAGCAGTACTTC.

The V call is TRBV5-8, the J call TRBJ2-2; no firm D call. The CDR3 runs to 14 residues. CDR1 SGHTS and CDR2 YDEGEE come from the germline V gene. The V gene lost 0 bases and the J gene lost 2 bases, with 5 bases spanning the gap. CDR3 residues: CASSLGGNTGELFF. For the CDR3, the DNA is TGTGCCAGCAGCTTGGGCGGTAACACCGGGGAGCTGTTTTTT.

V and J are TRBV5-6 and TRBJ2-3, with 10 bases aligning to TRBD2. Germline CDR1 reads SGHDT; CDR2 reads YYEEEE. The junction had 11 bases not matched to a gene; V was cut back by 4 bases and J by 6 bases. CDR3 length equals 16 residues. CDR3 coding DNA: TGTGCCAGCAGCACCCTTCTAGCGGGGGCCAGGGATACGCAGTATTTT. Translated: CASSTLLAGARDTQYF.

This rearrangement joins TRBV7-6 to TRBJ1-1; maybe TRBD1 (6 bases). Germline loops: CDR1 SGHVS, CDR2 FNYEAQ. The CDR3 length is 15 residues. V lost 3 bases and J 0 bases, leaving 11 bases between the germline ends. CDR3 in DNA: TGTGCCAGCAGCTTCTATGAGGGGGTGAACACTGAAGCTTTCTTT. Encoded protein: CASSFYEGVNTEAFF. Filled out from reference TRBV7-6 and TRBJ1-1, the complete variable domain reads GAGVSQSPRYKVTKRGQDVALRCDPISGHVSLYWYRQALGQGPEFLTYFNYEAQQDKSGLPNDRFSAERPEGSISTLTIQRTEQRDSAMYRCASSFYEGVNTEAFFGQGTRLTVV.

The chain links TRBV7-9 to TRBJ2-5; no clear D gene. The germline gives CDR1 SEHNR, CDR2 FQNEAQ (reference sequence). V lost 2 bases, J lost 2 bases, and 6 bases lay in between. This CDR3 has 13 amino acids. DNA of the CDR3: TGTGCCAGCAGCTTATCCCGTCAAGAGACCCAGTACTTC. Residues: CASSLSRQETQYF. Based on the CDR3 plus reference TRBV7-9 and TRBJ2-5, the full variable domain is DTGVSQNPRHKITKRGQNVTFRCDPISEHNRLYWYRQTLGQGPEFLTYFQNEAQLEKSRLLSDRFSAERPKGSFSTLEIQRTEQGDSAMYLCASSLSRQETQYFGPGTRLLVL.

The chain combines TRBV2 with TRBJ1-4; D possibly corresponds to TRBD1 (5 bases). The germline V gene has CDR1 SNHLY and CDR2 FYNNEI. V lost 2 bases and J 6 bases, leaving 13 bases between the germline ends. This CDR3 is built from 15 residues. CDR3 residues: CASSETSGTDEKLFF. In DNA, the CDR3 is TGTGCCAGCAGTGAAACGAGCGGGACGGATGAAAAACTGTTTTTT.

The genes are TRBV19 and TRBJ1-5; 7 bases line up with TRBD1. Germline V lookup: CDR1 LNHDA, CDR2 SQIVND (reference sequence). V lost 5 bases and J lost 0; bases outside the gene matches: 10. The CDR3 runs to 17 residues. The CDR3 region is CASSPRDSLYSNQPQHF. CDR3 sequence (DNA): TGTGCCAGTAGTCCCCGGGACAGCTTATATAGCAATCAGCCCCAGCATTTT. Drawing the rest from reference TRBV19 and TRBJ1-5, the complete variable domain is DGGITQSPKYLFRKEGQNVTLSCEQNLNHDAMYWYRQDPGQGLRLIYYSQIVNDFQKGDIAEGYSVSREKKESFPLTVTSAQKNPTAFYLCASSPRDSLYSNQPQHFGDGTRLSIL.

The CDR3 region has the DNA TGTGCCAGCAGCCCCGTAGCGGGGGGTTTCCATGAGCAGTTCTTC. Its protein is CASSPVAGGFHEQFF. The chain joins TRBV4-2 to TRBJ2-1; 10 bases align to TRBD2. J gave up 8 bases and V 4 bases, and 8 bases lay outside the gene matches. The CDR3 sequence is 15 residues long. Germline lookup yields CDR1 LGHNA and CDR2 YNFKEQ.

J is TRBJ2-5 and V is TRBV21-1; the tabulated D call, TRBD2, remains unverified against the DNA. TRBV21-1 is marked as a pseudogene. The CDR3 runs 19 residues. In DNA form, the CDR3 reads TGTGCCAGCAGCAAAGTGGGCCCGACTAGCGGGGGTGTCCAAGAGACCCAGTACTTC. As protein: CASSKVGPTSGGVQETQYF.

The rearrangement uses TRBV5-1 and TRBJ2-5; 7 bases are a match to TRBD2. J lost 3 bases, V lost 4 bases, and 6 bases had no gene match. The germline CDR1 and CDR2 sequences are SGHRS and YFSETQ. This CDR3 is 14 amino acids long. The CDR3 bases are TGCGCCAGCAGCCCCCGACTAGCCAAAGAGACCCAGTACTTC. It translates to CASSPRLAKETQYF.

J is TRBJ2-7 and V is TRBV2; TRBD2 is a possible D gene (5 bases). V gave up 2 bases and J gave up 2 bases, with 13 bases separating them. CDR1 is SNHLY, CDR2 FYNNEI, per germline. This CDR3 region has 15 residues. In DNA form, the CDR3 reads TGTGCCAGCAGTGAATATCTAGGAGCGGCCTACGAGCAGTACTTC. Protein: CASSEYLGAAYEQYF.

In nucleotides, the CDR3 is TGCGCCAGCAGCCAAGATCTCATGGGGAGTTCACCCCTCCACTTT. Residues: CASSQDLMGSSPLHF. This chain uses TRBV4-1 with TRBJ1-6; D is unresolved. Trimming removed 0 bases from V and 9 bases from J, with 12 bases in between. The CDR3 contains 15 residues. Germline assignment: CDR1 MGHRA and CDR2 YSYEKL.

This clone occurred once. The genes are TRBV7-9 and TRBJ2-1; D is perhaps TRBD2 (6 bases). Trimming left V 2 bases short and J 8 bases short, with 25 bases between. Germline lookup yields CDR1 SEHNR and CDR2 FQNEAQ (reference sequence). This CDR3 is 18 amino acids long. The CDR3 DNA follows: TGTGCCAGCAGCTTAACAATCCCGGGACTCCGTGGGTTGGATGAGCAGTTCTTC. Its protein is CASSLTIPGLRGLDEQFF.

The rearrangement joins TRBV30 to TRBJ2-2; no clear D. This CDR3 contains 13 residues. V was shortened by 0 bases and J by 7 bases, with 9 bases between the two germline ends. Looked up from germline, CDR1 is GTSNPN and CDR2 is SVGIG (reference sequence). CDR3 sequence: CAWSVEDGGELFF. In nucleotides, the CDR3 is TGTGCCTGGAGTGTTGAGGATGGCGGGGAGCTGTTTTTT.

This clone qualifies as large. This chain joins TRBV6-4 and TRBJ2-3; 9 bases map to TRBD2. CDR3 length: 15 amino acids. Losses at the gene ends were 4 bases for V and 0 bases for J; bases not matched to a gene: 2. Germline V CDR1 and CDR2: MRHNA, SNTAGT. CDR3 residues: CASSATSGSTDTQYF. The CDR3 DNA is TGTGCCAGCAGTGCTACTAGCGGGAGCACAGATACGCAGTATTTT.

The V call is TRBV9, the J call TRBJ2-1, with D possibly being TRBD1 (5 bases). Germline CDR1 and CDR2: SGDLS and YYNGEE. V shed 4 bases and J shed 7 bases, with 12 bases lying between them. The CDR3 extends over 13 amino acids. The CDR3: CASSPQTVNEQFF. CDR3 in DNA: TGTGCCAGCAGCCCACAGACAGTTAATGAGCAGTTCTTC.

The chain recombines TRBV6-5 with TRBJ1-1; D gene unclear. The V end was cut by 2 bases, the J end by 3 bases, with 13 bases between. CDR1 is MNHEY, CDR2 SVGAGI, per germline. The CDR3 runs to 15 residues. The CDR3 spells CASSYRPGWDTEAFF. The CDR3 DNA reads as TGTGCCAGCAGTTACAGACCGGGTTGGGACACTGAAGCTTTCTTT.

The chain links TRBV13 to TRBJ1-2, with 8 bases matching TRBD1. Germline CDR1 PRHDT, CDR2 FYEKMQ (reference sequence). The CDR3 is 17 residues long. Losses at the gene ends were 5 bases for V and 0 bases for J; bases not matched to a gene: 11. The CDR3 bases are TGTGCCAGCAGCCCACAACACGGACAGGGATCTAACTATGGCTACACCTTC. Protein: CASSPQHGQGSNYGYTF.

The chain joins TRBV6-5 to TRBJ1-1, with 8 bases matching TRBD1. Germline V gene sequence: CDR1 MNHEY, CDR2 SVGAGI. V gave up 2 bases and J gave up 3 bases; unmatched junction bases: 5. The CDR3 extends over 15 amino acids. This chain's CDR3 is CASSYNGQGDTEAFF. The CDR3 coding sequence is TGTGCCAGCAGTTACAACGGACAGGGAGACACTGAAGCTTTCTTT.

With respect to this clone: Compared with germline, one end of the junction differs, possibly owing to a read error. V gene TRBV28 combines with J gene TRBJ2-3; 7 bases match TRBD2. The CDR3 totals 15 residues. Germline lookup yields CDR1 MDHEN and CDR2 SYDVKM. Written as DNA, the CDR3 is TGTGCCGGCAGTCCCAGGGCGGGAGACACAGATACGCAGTATTTT. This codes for CAGSPRAGDTDTQYF.

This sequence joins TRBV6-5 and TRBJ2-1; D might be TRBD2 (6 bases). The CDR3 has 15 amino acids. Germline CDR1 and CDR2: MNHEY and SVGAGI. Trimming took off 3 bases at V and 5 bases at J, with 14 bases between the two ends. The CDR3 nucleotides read TGTGCCAGCAGTTATTCCACCGGGGGAGACAATGAGCAGTTCTTC. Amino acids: CASSYSTGGDNEQFF.

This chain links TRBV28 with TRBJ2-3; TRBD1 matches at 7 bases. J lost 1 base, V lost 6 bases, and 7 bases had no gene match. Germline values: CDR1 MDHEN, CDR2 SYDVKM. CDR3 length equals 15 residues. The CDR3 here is CASSLDRVRTDTQYF. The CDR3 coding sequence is TGTGCCAGCAGCCTTGACAGGGTGCGCACAGATACGCAGTATTTT.

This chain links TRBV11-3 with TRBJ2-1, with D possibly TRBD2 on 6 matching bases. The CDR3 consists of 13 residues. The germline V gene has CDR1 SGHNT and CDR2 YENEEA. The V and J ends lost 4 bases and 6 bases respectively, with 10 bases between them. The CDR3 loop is CASSSGGGNEQFF. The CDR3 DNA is TGTGCCAGCAGCTCCGGGGGTGGCAATGAGCAGTTCTTC. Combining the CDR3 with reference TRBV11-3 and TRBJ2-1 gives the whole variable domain EAGVVQSPRYKIIEKKQPVAFWCNPISGHNTLYWYLQNLGQGPELLIRYENEEAVDDSQLPKDRFSAERLKGVDSTLKIQPAELGDSAVYLCASSSGGGNEQFFGPGTRLTVL.